The subject of this entry is one T cell receptor (beta chain). This sample was taken from a study of blood T cell repertoires in COVID-19. Study background: Both acute and convalescent COVID-19 samples were obtained from the United States, Italy and Spain. In each case, the material was cDNA or gDNA derived from T cells, B-cell-depleted T cells, or PBMCs.

CDR3 length equals 15 residues. V was cut by 3 bases and J by 6 bases, with 12 bases left in between. CDR1 KGHSH and CDR2 LQKENI come from the germline V gene. Per the study methods: Amplification with reference gene primers provided the estimates of nucleated cell counts. Method: immunoSEQ multiplex PCR; TCRdb's copy keeps in-frame clones and lacks some. V and J calls and clone size are as listed in that table; D and trimming were resolved from the DNA. This table has 120,000 or so clones, approximately 84% appearing once. The chain uses TRBV18 and TRBJ1-6; D is unresolved. The origin of this receptor is a man between 65 and 85 years old with acute or convalescent COVID-19. Sequencing input: peripheral blood. CDR3 nucleotide sequence: TGTGCCAGCTCACCGGCCCCGCCGGGTAATTCACCCCTCCACTTT. Amino acid sequence: CASSPAPPGNSPLHF. The variable domain in full, completed from reference TRBV18 and TRBJ1-6, reads NAGVMQNPRHLVRRRGQEARLRCSPMKGHSHVYWYRQLPEEGLKFMVYLQKENIIDESGMPKERFSAEFPKEGPSILRIQQVVRGDSAAYFCASSPAPPGNSPLHFGNGTRLTVT.